The 22 T cell receptor beta chains listed next were all sequenced from one sample in a study of T cell responses to AZD1222 COVID-19 vaccine. Sequencing used immunoSEQ multiplex PCR; TCRdb keeps in-frame clones, though not all of them. The sample includes 100,000 to 150,000 clones, around 90% of them seen just once. The material sequenced was peripheral blood, taken on day 0 of AZD1222 vaccination. These receptors were taken from an adult in good health.

The genes are TRBV2 and TRBJ2-7, with 9 bases aligning to TRBD2. CDR3 length equals 14 residues. Trimming took 4 bases from V and 7 from J; bases not matched to a gene: 8. Per the germline V gene, CDR1 is SNHLY and CDR2 is FYNNEI. CDR3 coding DNA: TGTGCCAGCAGTGTGATAGCGGGAGCACGGGAGCAGTACTTC. Translating it yields CASSVIAGAREQYF.

This chain connects TRBV5-1 to TRBJ1-4, with D hard to call. Germline lookup yields CDR1 SGHRS and CDR2 YFSETQ. Trimming shortened V by 0 bases and J by 0 bases, and 9 bases separated the two germline ends. CDR3 length: 16 amino acids. The CDR3 here is CASSLVYGTTNEKLFF. The CDR3 nucleotides read TGCGCCAGCAGCTTGGTGTACGGAACAACTAATGAAAAACTGTTTTTT.

The V and J genes are TRBV15 and TRBJ1-4; D is undetermined. Trimming removed 0 bases at V and 5 bases at J, with 13 bases between. CDR1 is LNHNV, CDR2 YYDKDF, per germline (reference sequence). This CDR3 is built from 16 residues. The CDR3, as DNA: TGTGCCACCAGCAGAGAAAGAACATTACGGAATGAAAAACTGTTTTTT. The encoded protein is CATSRERTLRNEKLFF. Drawing the rest from reference TRBV15 and TRBJ1-4, the complete variable domain is DAMVIQNPRYQVTQFGKPVTLSCSQTLNHNVMYWYQQKSSQAPKLLFHYYDKDFNNEADTPDNFQSRRPNTSFCFLDIRSPGLGDTAMYLCATSRERTLRNEKLFFGSGTQLSVL.

This chain connects TRBV5-4 to TRBJ2-2; 9 nucleotides agree with TRBD1. The junction had 8 bases not matched to a gene; V was cut back by 4 bases and J by 7 bases. Germline lookup yields CDR1 SGHNT and CDR2 YYREEE (reference sequence). CDR3 length: 15 amino acids. The CDR3 DNA sequence: TGTGCCAGCAGCCCGGGGACAGGGCGGGACGGGGAGCTGTTTTTT. Translated, it gives CASSPGTGRDGELFF.

This chain connects TRBV10-3 to TRBJ1-2; 7 bases align to TRBD1. This CDR3 contains 12 residues. The germline V gene encodes CDR1 ENHRY and CDR2 SYGVKD. Trimming removed 6 bases from V and 7 bases from J; junction bases left unmatched: 5. The CDR3 region is CAIRGDSPGYTF. The CDR3 DNA follows: TGTGCCATCAGGGGGGACAGTCCTGGCTACACCTTC.

This clone was found once. This rearrangement joins TRBV10-1 to TRBJ1-4; 8 nucleotides line up with TRBD1. With V trimmed by 0 bases and J by 5 bases, 2 bases remained unmatched. Germline V gene sequence: CDR1 WNHNN, CDR2 SYGVQD (reference sequence). The CDR3 spans 15 residues. The chain's CDR3 is CASSESRGRNEKLFF. The CDR3, as DNA: TGCGCCAGCAGTGAGTCCAGGGGGCGAAATGAAAAACTGTTTTTT.

This clone was found once. The chain is built from TRBV2 and TRBJ2-3; 11 positions match TRBD2. In germline, CDR1 is SNHLY, CDR2 FYNNEI. This CDR3 contains 14 residues. Unmatched junction bases numbered 2, after V lost 8 bases and J lost 1 base. The CDR3 sequence is CASLSGRGTDTQYF. The CDR3, as DNA: TGTGCCAGCCTTAGCGGGAGGGGCACAGATACGCAGTATTTT.

The rearrangement uses TRBV5-1 and TRBJ2-1; 7 nucleotides match TRBD2. Germline V gene data show CDR1 as SGHRS and CDR2 as YFSETQ. V lost 0 bases, J lost 1 base, and 4 bases stayed unmatched. This CDR3 region has 16 residues. The CDR3 loop is CASSLGGSGSYNEQFF. CDR3 nucleotide sequence: TGCGCCAGCAGCTTGGGCGGGAGTGGGTCCTACAATGAGCAGTTCTTC. Drawing the rest from reference TRBV5-1 and TRBJ2-1, the complete variable domain is KAGVTQTPRYLIKTRGQQVTLSCSPISGHRSVSWYQQTPGQGLQFLFEYFSETQRNKGNFPGRFSGRQFSNSRSEMNVSTLELGDSALYLCASSLGGSGSYNEQFFGPGTRLTVL.

J is TRBJ2-3 and V is TRBV24-1; 16 bases are a match to TRBD2. The CDR3 spans 17 residues. With 4 bases clipped from V and 4 bases from J, the junction kept 4 bases outside the gene matches. The germline gives CDR1 KGHDR, CDR2 SFDVKD. CDR3 loop: CATSDPGTSGGADTQYF. The CDR3 nucleotides are TGTGCCACCAGTGACCCCGGGACTAGCGGGGGGGCAGATACGCAGTATTTT.

The CDR3 DNA follows: TGTGCCAGCAGTGAAGGAGGGGGCAATCAGCCCCAGCATTTT. Its translation is CASSEGGGNQPQHF. The gene calls are TRBV2 and TRBJ1-5, with D possibly TRBD1 on 5 matching bases. There are 14 residues in the CDR3. Germline V gene sequence: CDR1 SNHLY, CDR2 FYNNEI. The V and J ends lost 1 base and 2 bases respectively, with 6 bases between them.

The CDR3 loop reads CASSLGGAPLHF. In DNA form, the CDR3 reads TGTGCCAGCAGCCTCGGCGGGGCACCCCTCCACTTT. The chain uses TRBV12-3 or TRBV12-4 and TRBJ1-6; D uncertain. Trimming left V 6 bases short and J 11 bases short, with 11 bases between. This CDR3 has 12 residues.

V and J are TRBV11-2 and TRBJ2-1; tentatively, D is TRBD2 (6 bases). The CDR3 runs 17 residues. The germline gives CDR1 SGHAT, CDR2 FQNNGV. V shed 5 bases and J shed 0 bases, with 17 bases lying between them. CDR3 amino acids: CASSLMTSRGSYNEQFF. The CDR3 coding sequence is TGTGCCAGCAGCCTTATGACTAGTAGGGGCTCCTACAATGAGCAGTTCTTC.

The chain has TRBV5-1 and TRBJ2-4, with D possibly TRBD1 on 6 matching bases. The CDR3 spans 16 residues. Trimming removed 2 bases from V and 6 bases from J, with 18 bases in between. CDR1 SGHRS and CDR2 YFSETQ come from the germline V gene. CDR3 region: CASSLDPPTGPNIQYF. In DNA form, the CDR3 reads TGCGCCAGCAGCTTAGACCCCCCTACAGGGCCAAACATTCAGTACTTC. Full variable domain (missing parts from reference TRBV5-1 and TRBJ2-4): KAGVTQTPRYLIKTRGQQVTLSCSPISGHRSVSWYQQTPGQGLQFLFEYFSETQRNKGNFPGRFSGRQFSNSRSEMNVSTLELGDSALYLCASSLDPPTGPNIQYFGAGTRLSVL.

The DNA of the CDR3 is TGTGCCAGCAGCGTATTGGAGGCAGGCAATTCACCCCTCCACTTT. Encoded protein: CASSVLEAGNSPLHF. The chain couples TRBV9 to TRBJ1-6; D ambiguous. The V end lost 1 base, the J end lost 7 bases, and 12 bases lay between the germline ends. The germline V gene encodes CDR1 SGDLS and CDR2 YYNGEE. The CDR3 has 15 amino acids.

The rearrangement links TRBV5-1 to TRBJ1-1, with 7 bases lining up with TRBD1. CDR3 length: 14 residues. Germline trimming cut 3 bases from V and 2 bases from J; bases unmatched to any gene: 4. From germline, CDR1 is SGHRS and CDR2 YFSETQ. This CDR3 reads CASSWDSPNTEAFF. The CDR3 DNA sequence: TGCGCCAGCAGCTGGGACAGCCCAAACACTGAAGCTTTCTTT.

This clone was picked up one time. The rearrangement uses TRBV11-2 and TRBJ2-2; the D gene is possibly TRBD1 (5 bases). Between the trimmed V and J ends, which lost 6 bases and 0 bases, there was a span of 11 bases. Germline CDR1 reads SGHAT; CDR2 reads FQNNGV. The CDR3 loop spans 15 amino acids. The DNA of the CDR3 is TGTGCCAGCAGATACAGGAGTTCGAACACCGGGGAGCTGTTTTTT. This translates into CASRYRSSNTGELFF. The variable domain in full, with the rest retrieved from reference TRBV11-2 and TRBJ2-2, is EAGVAQSPRYKIIEKRQSVAFWCNPISGHATLYWYQQILGQGPKLLIQFQNNGVVDDSQLPKDRFSAERLKGVDSTLKIQPAKLEDSAVYLCASRYRSSNTGELFFGEGSRLTVL.

The rearrangement joins TRBV2 to TRBJ2-1; unclear D gene. CDR1 is SNHLY, CDR2 FYNNEI, per germline. This CDR3 has 14 residues. With 6 bases removed from V and 8 bases from J, the gap between germline ends came to 17 bases. The CDR3 reads CASSFNSQVDEQFF. CDR3 nucleotide sequence: TGTGCCAGCAGCTTTAACTCCCAGGTGGATGAGCAGTTCTTC.

The rearrangement joins TRBV3-1 (or the pseudogene TRBV3-2) to TRBJ2-1; D call uncertain. CDR1 LGHDT and CDR2 YNNKEL come from the germline V gene (reference sequence). The CDR3 is 13 residues long. Between the trimmed V and J ends, which lost 0 bases and 7 bases, there was a span of 7 bases. In nucleotides, the CDR3 is TGTGCCAGCAGCCAAGATCGTTGGAATGAGCAGTTCTTC. It encodes CASSQDRWNEQFF.

This chain links TRBV12-3 or TRBV12-4 with TRBJ2-2, with a tentative D call TRBD1 (5 bases). Trimming took 3 bases from V and 6 from J, leaving 8 bases between them. The CDR3 loop spans 13 amino acids. CDR3 in amino acids: CASSLLGPGELFF. The CDR3 coding sequence is TGTGCCAGCAGTTTGTTGGGGCCCGGGGAGCTGTTTTTT.

The chain employs TRBV5-8 and TRBJ2-2; a weak D match, TRBD2 (5 bases). This CDR3 is built from 16 residues. Per germline, CDR1 SGHTS and CDR2 YDEGEE. V was clipped by 3 bases and J by 8 bases, with 20 bases between them. CDR3 loop: CASSSRPDSPPGELFF. The CDR3, as DNA: TGTGCCAGCAGCTCCCGCCCGGACTCTCCACCGGGGGAGCTGTTTTTT.

This chain links TRBV24-1 with TRBJ2-1; TRBD2 agrees at 10 bases. CDR1 is KGHDR and CDR2 is SFDVKD in the germline V gene. The length of the CDR3 is 14 residues. Losses at the gene ends were 7 bases for V and 8 bases for J; bases not matched to a gene: 7. DNA for the CDR3: TGTGCCACCAGCGCTAGCGGGAGTGGGTATGAGCAGTTCTTC. Amino acid sequence: CATSASGSGYEQFF.

The gene calls are TRBV3-1 (or the pseudogene TRBV3-2) and TRBJ1-2; 8 bases line up with TRBD1. This CDR3 spans 12 amino acids. With V trimmed by 10 bases and J by 8 bases, 9 bases remained unmatched. Germline assignment: CDR1 LGHDT and CDR2 YNNKEL (reference sequence). The CDR3 nucleotides are TGTGCCACTTCAAGGACAGGGCGAGGCTACACCTTC. It yields the protein CATSRTGRGYTF.